The clone carrying this TCR beta chain was found once. Its antigen is as yet unknown. Since no conserved phenylalanine or tryptophan closes the CDR3, a read error is the likely cause. The DNA is left out, because the CDR3 cannot be placed on it with certainty; the CDR3 is given as TCRdb lists it. The data stem from a study of CD8+CD57+ T cells in acquired aplastic anemia. The overall study: An average of 3.2 ug of DNA was obtained from sorted CD4+ and CD8+ cells.

Study outcomes and limitations: A significant difference in CD8+ Simpson's diversity between patients and controls was not found.

CD8+CD57+ cell expansion had been shown by flow cytometry in patients chosen for sequencing. Every patient had severe acquired aplastic anemia. At the time of blood sampling, patients had not yet received any therapy. CDR3 and TCR beta VDJ profiling relied on a genomic DNA template. TCRdb reanalysed the reads using MiXCR and keeps one entry per CDR3 protein. Of fewer than 300,000 distinct CDR3 sequences listed, approximately 82% are singletons. The V gene's germline CDR1 is SEHNR and CDR2 FQNEAQ (reference sequence). Termini included, the CDR3 measures 13 amino acids. The material sequenced was sorted CD4+, CD8+, or CD8+CD57+ T cells (not recorded which) from PBMCs. This rearrangement joins TRBV7-9 to TRBJ2-3; TRBD1 was called by the table and not checked on the DNA. The receptor was derived from a human donor with aplastic anemia. CDR3 sequence: CASSDVPGELQFC.